This T cell receptor (beta chain) was captured in a study of control samples from healthy donors and cancer patients. Assay used: immunoSEQ multiplex PCR; TCRdb lists only in-frame clones, some missing. The sample includes 100,000 to 150,000 clones, 85% to 95% of them seen just once. Germline V lookup: CDR1 GTSNPN, CDR2 SVGIG (reference sequence). V dropped 1 base and J dropped 8 bases, with 11 bases sitting between them. The CDR3 spans 13 residues. The clonotype was recovered from a man of 80 years or more with head and neck cancer. The V gene is TRBV30, the J gene TRBJ1-4; D is perhaps TRBD1 (6 bases). Sequenced sample: PBMCs. The CDR3 DNA reads as TGTGCCTGGAGTGGGGGGGCCGGAGAAAAACTGTTTTTT. It translates to CAWSGGAGEKLFF.